These 27 T cell receptor beta chains were sequenced from one sample in a study of blood T cell repertoires in COVID-19. Sequenced by immunoSEQ multiplex PCR; TCRdb stores in-frame clones only, minus some. Of 300,000 to 450,000 clones listed, 85% are singletons. Sequencing was performed on peripheral blood. These receptors were obtained from a woman between 18 and 29 years old with acute or convalescent COVID-19.

The J gene is TRBJ2-1, the V gene TRBV3-1 (or the pseudogene TRBV3-2), with 11 bases aligning to TRBD2. The length of the CDR3 is 15 residues. The J segment lost 4 bases and the V segment lost 4 bases, leaving 3 bases of the junction unmatched. Per the germline V gene, CDR1 is LGHDT and CDR2 is YNNKEL (reference sequence). In DNA form, the CDR3 reads TGTGCCAGCAGCCCCGGACTAGCGGGTTACAATGAGCAGTTCTTC. Amino acids: CASSPGLAGYNEQFF.

This clone was observed once. The V call is TRBV5-1, the J call TRBJ2-5, with 9 nucleotides matching TRBD1. Germline V gives CDR1 SGHRS, CDR2 YFSETQ. The CDR3 runs 16 residues. With 2 bases clipped from V and 5 bases from J, the junction kept 10 bases outside the gene matches. CDR3 loop: CASSFSDRGSGETQYF. CDR3 sequence (DNA): TGCGCCAGCAGCTTTTCAGACAGGGGGTCGGGGGAGACCCAGTACTTC. The full variable domain, its missing parts supplied by reference TRBV5-1 and TRBJ2-5, is KAGVTQTPRYLIKTRGQQVTLSCSPISGHRSVSWYQQTPGQGLQFLFEYFSETQRNKGNFPGRFSGRQFSNSRSEMNVSTLELGDSALYLCASSFSDRGSGETQYFGPGTRLLVL.

V and J are TRBV7-9 and TRBJ1-3; possibly TRBD1 for D (5 bases). Germline V gene data show CDR1 as SEHNR and CDR2 as FQNEAQ (reference sequence). V was cut by 7 bases and J by 2 bases, with 12 bases left in between. The CDR3 length is 14 residues. CDR3 region: CASIPAGPGNTIYF. Here the CDR3 DNA reads TGTGCCAGCATTCCGGCGGGGCCTGGAAACACCATATATTTT.

This sequence joins TRBV6-6 and TRBJ1-1; unclear D gene. V was clipped by 6 bases and J by 6 bases, with 11 bases between them. The CDR3 runs 12 residues. CDR1 and CDR2 (germline): MNHNY, SVGAGI (reference sequence). CDR3 sequence (DNA): TGTGCCAGCAGCCGTGCAACATCTGAAGCTTTCTTT. Translation: CASSRATSEAFF.

This chain links TRBV5-1 with TRBJ1-6, with a tentative D call TRBD1 (6 bases). The CDR3 is 15 residues long. Deletions cut 0 bases from V and 5 bases from J, with 9 bases between. In germline, CDR1 is SGHRS, CDR2 YFSETQ. The CDR3 loop reads CASSLEGHDNSPLHF. In DNA form, the CDR3 reads TGCGCCAGCAGCTTGGAGGGACACGATAATTCACCCCTCCACTTT.

The V gene is TRBV9, the J gene TRBJ1-6, with D unclear. CDR1 and CDR2 (germline): SGDLS, YYNGEE. The length of the CDR3 is 15 residues. Trimming pared 0 bases from V and 6 bases from J, leaving 10 bases between. The CDR3 bases are TGTGCCAGCAGCGTAGAGGGCGGGCCTAATTCACCCCTCCACTTT. Its translation is CASSVEGGPNSPLHF.

The V and J genes are TRBV28 and TRBJ1-2; a weak D match, TRBD1 (5 bases). Trimming removed 4 bases at V and 7 bases at J, with 22 bases between. The CDR3 extends over 16 amino acids. CDR1 is MDHEN and CDR2 is SYDVKM in the germline V gene. CDR3 DNA sequence: TGTGCCAGCAGTTCACCCCTCCCCGGGGGAGGAGGTGGCTACACCTTC. It translates to CASSSPLPGGGGGYTF.

This chain uses TRBV5-1 with TRBJ2-3, with 7 positions matching TRBD1. Germline V gene lookup returns CDR1 SGHRS and CDR2 YFSETQ. Unmatched junction bases numbered 3, after V lost 2 bases and J lost 6 bases. The CDR3 is 13 amino acids. This CDR3 reads CASSLQGSDTQYF. In DNA, the CDR3 is TGCGCCAGCAGCTTACAGGGGTCCGATACGCAGTATTTT.

The chain carries TRBV19 and TRBJ1-5, with D perhaps matching TRBD1 (6 bases). The CDR3 length is 15 residues. Germline CDR1 reads LNHDA; CDR2 reads SQIVND (reference sequence). V was shortened by 2 bases and J by 5 bases, with 13 bases between the two germline ends. CDR3 in DNA: TGTGCCAGTAGTATAATGGGGGCACTACATCAGCCCCAGCATTTT. Translated, it gives CASSIMGALHQPQHF.

The chain links TRBV6-5 to TRBJ2-7, with D tentatively TRBD1 (6 bases). Germline V lookup: CDR1 MNHEY, CDR2 SVGAGI. The V end was cut by 6 bases, the J end by 3 bases, with 18 bases between. This CDR3 has 15 residues. The CDR3 sequence is CASRLQGNQFYEQYF. The CDR3 DNA reads TGTGCCAGCAGACTACAGGGAAACCAATTCTACGAGCAGTACTTC.

This sequence joins TRBV25-1 and TRBJ1-6; the D gene is possibly TRBD1 (5 bases). V dropped 5 bases and J dropped 8 bases, with 13 bases sitting between them. In germline, CDR1 is MGHDK, CDR2 SYGVNS. This CDR3 spans 14 amino acids. For the CDR3, the DNA is TGTGCCAGCAGTCCCCGGGGGGAGGATTCACCCCTCCACTTT. Translated: CASSPRGEDSPLHF.

This chain connects TRBV2 to TRBJ2-4; D is possibly TRBD2 (6 bases). CDR1 is SNHLY, CDR2 FYNNEI, per germline. The CDR3 runs to 14 residues. V lost 10 bases, J lost 0 bases, and 13 bases lay in between. CDR3 bases: TGTGCCACCCGGCGGGGACTAGCCAAAAACATTCAGTACTTC. Protein: CATRRGLAKNIQYF.

The rearrangement joins TRBV30 to TRBJ1-1; no clear D. V was trimmed by 4 bases and J by 0 bases, leaving 9 bases between them. This CDR3 contains 13 residues. Germline CDR1 is GTSNPN and CDR2 is SVGIG (reference sequence). The DNA of the CDR3 is TGTGCCTGGAATCCCACTGTGAACACTGAAGCTTTCTTT. Translating it yields CAWNPTVNTEAFF.

The genes are TRBV15 and TRBJ2-1, with D possibly TRBD1 on 5 matching bases. Deletions cut 0 bases from V and 0 bases from J, with 6 bases between. CDR3 length: 15 amino acids. Germline values: CDR1 LNHNV, CDR2 YYDKDF (reference sequence). The CDR3 nucleotides are TGTGCCACCAGCAGAGACAGGGTCTCCTACAATGAGCAGTTCTTC. This codes for CATSRDRVSYNEQFF. Based on the CDR3 plus reference TRBV15 and TRBJ2-1, the full variable domain is DAMVIQNPRYQVTQFGKPVTLSCSQTLNHNVMYWYQQKSSQAPKLLFHYYDKDFNNEADTPDNFQSRRPNTSFCFLDIRSPGLGDTAMYLCATSRDRVSYNEQFFGPGTRLTVL.

The chain recombines TRBV5-1 with TRBJ2-1; 7 bases line up with TRBD1. The V gene end was trimmed by 5 bases and the J gene end by 0 bases; junction bases not matched to a gene: 5. CDR3 length: 15 amino acids. CDR1 SGHRS and CDR2 YFSETQ come from the germline V gene. CDR3 DNA sequence: TGCGCCAGCAGTGAGGGGGCCTACTCCTACAATGAGCAGTTCTTC. It is translated as CASSEGAYSYNEQFF.

V is TRBV6-1 and J is TRBJ1-5; TRBD1 matches at 10 bases. After removal of 3 bases from V and 6 bases from J, the junction contained 8 bases not matched to a gene. The length of the CDR3 is 16 residues. Looked up from germline, CDR1 is MNHNS and CDR2 is SASEGT. The CDR3 region is CASSDWGTGVGQPQHF. The DNA of the CDR3 is TGTGCCAGCAGTGATTGGGGGACAGGGGTTGGTCAGCCCCAGCATTTT.

This clone is a singleton in its sample. This chain links TRBV6-5 with TRBJ1-2; a weak D match, TRBD1 (5 bases). Trimming pared 2 bases from V and 8 bases from J, leaving 12 bases between. This CDR3 has 13 amino acids. Germline CDR1 reads MNHEY; CDR2 reads SVGAGI. CDR3 sequence: CASSYRGLGGYTF. The DNA for the CDR3 is TGTGCCAGCAGTTACAGGGGATTGGGGGGCTACACCTTC.

This chain uses TRBV1 with TRBJ2-2; the DNA was not used to check the table's D call, TRBD2. TRBV1 is an annotated pseudogene. This CDR3 has 19 residues. CDR3: CTSSQVTSGEFTNTGELFF. CDR3 nucleotide sequence: TGCACCAGCAGCCAAGTGACTAGCGGGGAATTCACGAACACCGGGGAGCTGTTTTTT.

CDR3 in DNA: TGTGCCAGCAGCTTACCGGGACAGGGGAACTATGGCTACACCTTC. Translating gives CASSLPGQGNYGYTF. V and J are TRBV5-6 and TRBJ1-2; TRBD1 matches 10 bases. The CDR3 loop spans 15 amino acids. CDR1 SGHDT and CDR2 YYEEEE come from the germline V gene. The ends lost 2 bases at V and 2 bases at J; junction bases unmatched: 3.

This clone was recorded only once. The rearrangement uses TRBV6-5 and TRBJ2-2; unclear D gene. The germline V and J ends were trimmed by 6 bases and 6 bases, with 5 bases remaining between them. This CDR3 comprises 11 residues. Germline CDR1 is MNHEY and CDR2 is SVGAGI. CDR3 DNA sequence: TGTGCCAGCAGGATAGCCGGGGAGCTGTTTTTT. It yields the protein CASRIAGELFF.

This chain links TRBV6-6 with TRBJ1-2; 7 bases fit TRBD1. This CDR3 contains 13 residues. V lost 6 bases, J lost 8 bases, and 9 bases stayed unmatched. Per the germline V gene, CDR1 is MNHNY and CDR2 is SVGAGI (reference sequence). The CDR3 region is CASRPTGVSGYTF. The DNA of the CDR3 is TGTGCCAGCAGGCCAACAGGGGTAAGCGGCTACACCTTC.

This clone was detected only a few times. The V gene is TRBV10-3, the J gene TRBJ1-3; no clear D. Per germline, CDR1 ENHRY and CDR2 SYGVKD. The CDR3 contains 19 residues. Trimming stripped 3 bases from V and 1 base from J, with 22 bases between. The DNA of the CDR3 is TGTGCCATCAGTGATTTAGCTTCGTCGGGTAAGGAGTCTGGAAACACCATATATTTT. As protein: CAISDLASSGKESGNTIYF.

The chain has TRBV9 and TRBJ1-2; 10 bases agree with TRBD1. The germline CDR1 and CDR2 sequences are SGDLS and YYNGEE. The CDR3 sequence is 17 residues long. Trimming cost V 3 bases and J 6 bases; bases outside gene matches: 14. In nucleotides, the CDR3 is TGTGCCAGCAGCGCCAACCCACGGGACAGGGGTTATGATGGCTACACCTTC. It codes for CASSANPRDRGYDGYTF.

The chain has TRBV7-3 and TRBJ2-7; 8 bases match TRBD2. Germline lookup yields CDR1 SGHTA and CDR2 FQGTGA. J lost 3 bases, V lost 2 bases, and 6 bases had no gene match. The CDR3 loop spans 15 amino acids. The CDR3 loop reads CASSLGAGGVYEQYF. As DNA, the CDR3 is TGTGCCAGCAGCTTAGGAGCCGGGGGGGTCTACGAGCAGTACTTC.

The V and J genes are TRBV18 and TRBJ1-1; D gene uncertain. V was shortened by 1 base and J by 6 bases, with 12 bases between the two germline ends. The germline gives CDR1 KGHSH, CDR2 LQKENI. The CDR3 has 14 residues. The CDR3 region has the DNA TGTGCCAGCTCACCACTCGGGATCAACGCTGAAGCTTTCTTT. It translates to CASSPLGINAEAFF.

The rearrangement links TRBV20-1 to TRBJ2-5, with 9 bases fitting TRBD2. The CDR3 contains 14 residues. CDR1 and CDR2 from the germline V gene are DFQATT and SNEGSKA (reference sequence). After removal of 3 bases from V and 6 bases from J, the junction contained 8 bases not matched to a gene. In DNA, the CDR3 is TGCAGTGCTAGTGCGGGGGGGCTGGGAAAGACCCAGTACTTC. Translating it yields CSASAGGLGKTQYF.

There are a few counts of this clone. The gene calls are TRBV2 and TRBJ1-2; D ambiguous. V was clipped by 3 bases and J by 4 bases, with 9 bases between them. The CDR3 extends over 13 amino acids. Germline V gene lookup returns CDR1 SNHLY and CDR2 FYNNEI. The CDR3 DNA reads as TGTGCCAGCAGTGATGACACCTTCTATGGCTACACCTTC. This sequence encodes CASSDDTFYGYTF. Based on the CDR3 plus reference TRBV2 and TRBJ1-2, the full variable domain is EPEVTQTPSHQVTQMGQEVILRCVPISNHLYFYWYRQILGQKVEFLVSFYNNEISEKSEIFDDQFSVERPDGSNFTLKIRSTKLEDSAMYFCASSDDTFYGYTFGSGTRLTVV.